Shown below are 2 T cell receptor beta chains from a single sample sequenced in a study of T cell repertoires in cytomegalovirus infection. A single record per CDR3 protein comes from TCRdb applying MiXCR to the reads. Among 65,000 to 90,000 distinct CDR3 sequences listed, roughly 3.7% were seen once. Sequencing used PBMCs. All receptors come from a human donor in good health (CMV status not recorded). Some clones in this sample may be carry-over from other donors' samples.

As to this clonotype: A much larger clone sits a single nucleotide away, making a read error possible. The V gene is TRBV29-1, the J gene TRBJ2-1; D unclear. Trimming shortened V by 4 bases and J by 8 bases, and 9 bases separated the two germline ends. CDR3 length: 11 amino acids. Germline-derived CDR1 and CDR2 are SQVTM and ANQGSEA. The CDR3, as DNA: TGCAGCGTTGGCTCTATCTATGAGCAGTTCTTC. It specifies CSVGSIYEQFF.

This clonotype appeared many times. The rearrangement joins TRBV6-6 to TRBJ2-1; D unresolved. This CDR3 has 15 amino acids. Germline values: CDR1 MNHNY, CDR2 SVGAGI (reference sequence). V lost 5 bases, J lost 4 bases, and 15 bases lay in between. The CDR3 is CASSNPHLGYNEQFF. In DNA form, the CDR3 reads TGTGCCAGCAGTAACCCTCATTTGGGGTACAATGAGCAGTTCTTC.